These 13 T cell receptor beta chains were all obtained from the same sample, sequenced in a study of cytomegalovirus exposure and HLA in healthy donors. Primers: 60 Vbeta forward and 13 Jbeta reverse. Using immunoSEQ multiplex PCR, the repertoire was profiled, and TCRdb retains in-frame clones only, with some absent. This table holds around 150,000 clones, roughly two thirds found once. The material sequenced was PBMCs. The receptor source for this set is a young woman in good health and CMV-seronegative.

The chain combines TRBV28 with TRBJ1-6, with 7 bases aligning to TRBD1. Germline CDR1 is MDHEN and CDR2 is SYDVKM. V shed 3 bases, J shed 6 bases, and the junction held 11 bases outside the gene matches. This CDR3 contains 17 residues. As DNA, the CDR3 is TGTGCCAGCAGTTTCCCGAGACAGGGCCTCATTAATTCACCCCTCCACTTT. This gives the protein CASSFPRQGLINSPLHF.

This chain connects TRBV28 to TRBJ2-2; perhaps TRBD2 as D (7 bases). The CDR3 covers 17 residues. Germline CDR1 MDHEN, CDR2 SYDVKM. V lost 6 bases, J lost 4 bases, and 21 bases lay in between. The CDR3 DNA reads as TGTGCCAGCAGCCCCTATCGAAGGGGGGGCGTCACCGGGGAGCTGTTTTTT. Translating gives CASSPYRRGGVTGELFF.

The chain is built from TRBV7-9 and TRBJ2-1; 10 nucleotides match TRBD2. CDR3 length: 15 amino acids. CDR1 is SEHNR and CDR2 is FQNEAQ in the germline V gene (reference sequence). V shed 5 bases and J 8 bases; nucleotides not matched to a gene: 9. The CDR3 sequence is CASSNGLAVGDEQFF. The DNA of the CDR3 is TGTGCCAGCAGCAACGGACTAGCGGTGGGCGATGAGCAGTTCTTC. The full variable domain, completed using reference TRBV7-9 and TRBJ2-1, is DTGVSQNPRHKITKRGQNVTFRCDPISEHNRLYWYRQTLGQGPEFLTYFQNEAQLEKSRLLSDRFSAERPKGSFSTLEIQRTEQGDSAMYLCASSNGLAVGDEQFFGPGTRLTVL.

The DNA for the CDR3 is TGTGCCAGCAGCTTAGATTTACGAGGAAAGCAGCCCCAGCATTTT. Residues: CASSLDLRGKQPQHF. This sequence joins TRBV7-9 and TRBJ1-5, with unresolved D. Germline V gives CDR1 SEHNR, CDR2 FQNEAQ (reference sequence). Between the trimmed V and J ends, which lost 1 base and 7 bases, there was a span of 14 bases. The CDR3 length is 15 residues.

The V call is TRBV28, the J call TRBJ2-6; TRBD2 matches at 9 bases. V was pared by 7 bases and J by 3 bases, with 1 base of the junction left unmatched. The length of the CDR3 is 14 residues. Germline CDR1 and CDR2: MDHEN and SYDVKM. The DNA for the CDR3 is TGTGCCAGCATAGCGGGAGATGGGGCCAACGTCCTGACTTTC. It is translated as CASIAGDGANVLTF.

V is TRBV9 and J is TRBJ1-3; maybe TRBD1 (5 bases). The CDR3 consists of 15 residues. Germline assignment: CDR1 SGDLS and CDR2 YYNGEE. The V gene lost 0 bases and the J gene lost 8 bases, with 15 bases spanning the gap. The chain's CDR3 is CASSVGPGIGHTIYF. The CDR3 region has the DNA TGTGCCAGCAGCGTAGGTCCAGGGATCGGGCACACCATATATTTT.

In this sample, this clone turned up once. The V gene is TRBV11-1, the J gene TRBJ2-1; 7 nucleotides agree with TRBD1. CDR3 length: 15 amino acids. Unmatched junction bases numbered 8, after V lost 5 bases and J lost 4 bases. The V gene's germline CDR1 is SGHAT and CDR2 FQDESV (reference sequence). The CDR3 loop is CASSPGTDQYNEQFF. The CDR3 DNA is TGTGCCAGCAGCCCCGGGACAGATCAATACAATGAGCAGTTCTTC.

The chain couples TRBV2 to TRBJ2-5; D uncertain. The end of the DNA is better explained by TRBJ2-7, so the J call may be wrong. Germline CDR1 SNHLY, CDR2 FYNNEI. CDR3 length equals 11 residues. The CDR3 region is CASSEYYEQYF. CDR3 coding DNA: TGTGCCAGCAGTGAATATTACGAGCAGTACTTC.

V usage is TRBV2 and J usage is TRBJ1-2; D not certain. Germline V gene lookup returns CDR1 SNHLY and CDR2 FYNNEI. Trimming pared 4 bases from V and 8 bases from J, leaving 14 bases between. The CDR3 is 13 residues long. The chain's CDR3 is CASSARRFPGYTF. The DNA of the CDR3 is TGTGCCAGCAGTGCTAGACGGTTCCCAGGCTACACCTTC.

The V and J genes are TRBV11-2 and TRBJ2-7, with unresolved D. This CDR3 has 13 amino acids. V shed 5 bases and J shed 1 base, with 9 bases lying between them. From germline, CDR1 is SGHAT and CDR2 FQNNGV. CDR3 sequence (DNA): TGTGCCAGCAGCGTACTGCATTCCTACGAGCAGTACTTC. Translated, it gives CASSVLHSYEQYF.

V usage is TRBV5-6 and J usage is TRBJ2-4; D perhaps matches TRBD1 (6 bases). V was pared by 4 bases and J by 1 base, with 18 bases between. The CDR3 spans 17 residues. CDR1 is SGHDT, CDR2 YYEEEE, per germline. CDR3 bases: TGTGCCAGCAGCCCCCTCTTGGGGGCGTTGGCCAAAAACATTCAGTACTTC. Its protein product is CASSPLLGALAKNIQYF.

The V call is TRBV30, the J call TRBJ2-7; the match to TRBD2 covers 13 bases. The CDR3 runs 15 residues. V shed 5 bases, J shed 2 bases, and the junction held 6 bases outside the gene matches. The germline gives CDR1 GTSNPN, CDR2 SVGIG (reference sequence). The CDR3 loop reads CAWDHTSGGAYEQYF. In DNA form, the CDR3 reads TGTGCCTGGGACCATACTAGCGGGGGGGCCTACGAGCAGTACTTC.

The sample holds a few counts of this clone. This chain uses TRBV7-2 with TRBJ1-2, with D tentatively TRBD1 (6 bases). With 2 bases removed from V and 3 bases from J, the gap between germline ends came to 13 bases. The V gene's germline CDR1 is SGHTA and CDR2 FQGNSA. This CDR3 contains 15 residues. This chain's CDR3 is CASSLTGPWDYGYTF. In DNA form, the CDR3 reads TGTGCCAGCAGCTTAACAGGGCCCTGGGACTATGGCTACACCTTC.